Listed below are T cell receptor beta chains from one sample, sequenced in a study of molecular identifiers for immune sequencing clone quantification. TCRdb ran MiXCR on the PCR reads and lists one entry per CDR3 protein. The table shows under 600,000 distinct CDR3 sequences, with about a fifth occurring only once. What was sequenced was naive CD8+ T cells from blood, with Jurkat cell RNA spiked in. The source is a human donor in good health. Some libraries in this study had Jurkat cell RNA spiked in. Both conserved end residues are part of each CDR3. The D gene is left open where the match is weak. Clone size, where shown, is once, few, many, or a class for clones that have expanded.

abundance: NA; d_gene: NA; j_gene: TRBJ2-5; v_gene: TRBV30; CDR3nt: TGTGCCTGCGACAGGGCGGCGGGGGAGACCCAGTACTTC; CDR3aa: CACDRAAGETQYF
abundance: few; d_gene: NA; j_gene: TRBJ2-2; v_gene: TRBV12-3/TRBV12-4; CDR3nt: TGTGCCAGCAGTTTACCCCGATTGGGGTCGGGCACCGGGGAGCTGTTTTTT; CDR3aa: CASSLPRLGSGTGELFF
abundance: many; d_gene: TRBD2; j_gene: TRBJ2-7; v_gene: TRBV7-9; CDR3nt: TGTGCCAGCAGCCCGGGGGGGCTCCACGAGCAGTACTTC; CDR3aa: CASSPGGLHEQYF
abundance: NA; d_gene: NA; j_gene: TRBJ2-3; v_gene: TRBV6-2/TRBV6-3; CDR3nt: TGTGCCAGCAGTAAAGCTAGTACTACAGATACGCAGTATTTT; CDR3aa: CASSKASTTDTQYF
abundance: many; d_gene: TRBD1; j_gene: TRBJ2-3; v_gene: TRBV12-3/TRBV12-4; CDR3nt: TGTGCCAGCAGTCCGACAGGGGGCACAGATACGCAGTATTTT; CDR3aa: CASSPTGGTDTQYF
abundance: many; d_gene: TRBD2; j_gene: TRBJ2-7; v_gene: TRBV20-1; CDR3nt: TGCAGTGCTAGAGATGGCGGGGGGCCCTACGAGCAGTACTTC; CDR3aa: CSARDGGGPYEQYF
abundance: many; d_gene: TRBD1; j_gene: TRBJ1-5; v_gene: TRBV6-5; CDR3nt: TGTGCCAGCAGCCGGACCGGGACAGGGGGCTTGCAGCCCCAGCATTTT; CDR3aa: CASSRTGTGGLQPQHF
abundance: many; d_gene: NA; j_gene: TRBJ1-5; v_gene: TRBV7-9; CDR3nt: TGTGCCAGCAGCCGACTTAGCGAGTCCCAGCATTTT; CDR3aa: CASSRLSESQHF
abundance: NA; d_gene: NA; j_gene: TRBJ1-2; v_gene: TRBV12-3/TRBV12-4; CDR3nt: TGTGCCAGCAATCTCGGAGGTGGCCTAGATGGCTACACCTTC; CDR3aa: CASNLGGGLDGYTF
abundance: NA; d_gene: TRBD1; j_gene: TRBJ2-7; v_gene: TRBV19; CDR3nt: TGTGCCAGTAGTACCGGGACAGGGCTCGAGCAGTACTTC; CDR3aa: CASSTGTGLEQYF
abundance: few; d_gene: NA; j_gene: TRBJ2-5; v_gene: TRBV3-1; CDR3nt: TGTGCCAGCAGCCGAAGGGCGGGGACGGATGAGACCCAGTACTTC; CDR3aa: CASSRRAGTDETQYF
abundance: NA; d_gene: NA; j_gene: TRBJ1-5; v_gene: TRBV28; CDR3nt: TGTGCCAGCAGTCAGCTAGGGCTCAAGGGCAATCAGCCCCAGCATTTT; CDR3aa: CASSQLGLKGNQPQHF
abundance: NA; d_gene: TRBD2; j_gene: TRBJ2-1; v_gene: TRBV7-9; CDR3nt: TGTGCCAGCAGCTCCCGAATCGGCGGGAGCCAGGCCGATGAGCAGTTCTTC; CDR3aa: CASSSRIGGSQADEQFF
abundance: many; d_gene: NA; j_gene: TRBJ2-2; v_gene: TRBV12-3/TRBV12-4; CDR3nt: TGTGCCAGCAGCCCGTCCGGGGAGCTGTTTTTT; CDR3aa: CASSPSGELFF
abundance: NA; d_gene: NA; j_gene: TRBJ2-7; v_gene: TRBV7-2; CDR3nt: TGTGCCAGCAGCTCCTCTGGACCCTACGAGCGGTACTTC; CDR3aa: CASSSSGPYERYF
abundance: NA; d_gene: NA; j_gene: TRBJ1-2; v_gene: TRBV7-9; CDR3nt: TGTGCCACCCCGAGGGCCGGTCCCAGGGGTCCTGGCTACACCTTC; CDR3aa: CATPRAGPRGPGYTF
abundance: many; d_gene: TRBD1; j_gene: TRBJ1-5; v_gene: TRBV6-1; CDR3nt: TGTGCCAGCTGTCTCCCGGCAGGGGGAAGGTATCAGCCCCAGCATTTT; CDR3aa: CASCLPAGGRYQPQHF
abundance: few; d_gene: TRBD1; j_gene: TRBJ1-4; v_gene: TRBV7-9; CDR3nt: TGTGCCAGCAGCTCAACCCGGGACAGGGGGGAAAAACTGTTTTTT; CDR3aa: CASSSTRDRGEKLFF
abundance: NA; d_gene: NA; j_gene: TRBJ2-5; v_gene: TRBV5-6; CDR3nt: TGTGCCAGCAGTTTACGGCGTGATCGGGGAGAGACCCAGTACTTC; CDR3aa: CASSLRRDRGETQYF
abundance: NA; d_gene: TRBD2; j_gene: TRBJ2-1; v_gene: TRBV6-2/TRBV6-3; CDR3nt: TGTGCCAGCAGCCATACACCGGGGGGGCAGTTCTTC; CDR3aa: CASSHTPGGQFF
abundance: NA; d_gene: TRBD1; j_gene: TRBJ2-7; v_gene: TRBV28; CDR3nt: TGTGCCAGCAGTTCGCCCGGACAGGGGGCAGGAGAGCAGTACTTC; CDR3aa: CASSSPGQGAGEQYF
abundance: few; d_gene: TRBD2; j_gene: TRBJ2-7; v_gene: TRBV27; CDR3nt: TGTGCCAGCAGTTCACCCTCCCTAGCGGGAGGTAACTACGAGCAGTACTTC; CDR3aa: CASSSPSLAGGNYEQYF
abundance: NA; d_gene: NA; j_gene: TRBJ2-2; v_gene: TRBV10-2; CDR3nt: TGCGCCAGCAGCCCAGGGGGGACTATAAGGAACACCGGGGAGCTGTTTTTT; CDR3aa: CASSPGGTIRNTGELFF
abundance: many; d_gene: NA; j_gene: TRBJ2-3; v_gene: TRBV12-3/TRBV12-4; CDR3nt: TGTGCCAGCAGTTGGACAGAAGCCACAGATACGCAGTATTTT; CDR3aa: CASSWTEATDTQYF
abundance: many; d_gene: NA; j_gene: TRBJ1-1; v_gene: TRBV12-3/TRBV12-4; CDR3nt: TGTGCCAGCAGTTTAATGAACACTGAAGCTTTCTTT; CDR3aa: CASSLMNTEAFF
abundance: few; d_gene: TRBD1; j_gene: TRBJ2-1; v_gene: TRBV11-2; CDR3nt: TGTGCCAGCAGCTCAGACAGGGTGAGCTACAATGAGCAGTTCTTC; CDR3aa: CASSSDRVSYNEQFF
abundance: NA; d_gene: NA; j_gene: TRBJ2-7; v_gene: TRBV5-5; CDR3nt: TGTGCCAGCAGCTTTTCTATGGGGGGCGGCGAGCAGTACTTC; CDR3aa: CASSFSMGGGEQYF
abundance: few; d_gene: TRBD1; j_gene: TRBJ1-6; v_gene: TRBV7-9; CDR3nt: TGTGCCAGCAGCTTCACAGGGGGCTCACCCCTCCACTTT; CDR3aa: CASSFTGGSPLHF
abundance: few; d_gene: NA; j_gene: TRBJ2-7; v_gene: TRBV19; CDR3nt: TGTGCCACTTCTCCGGGACTCCCCTACGAGCAGTACTTC; CDR3aa: CATSPGLPYEQYF
abundance: many; d_gene: TRBD2; j_gene: TRBJ2-1; v_gene: TRBV7-2; CDR3nt: TGTGCCAGCAGCTTACCCGCGACCCGGACTAGCGGGGGCATGAGCTCCTACAATGAGCAGTTCTTC; CDR3aa: CASSLPATRTSGGMSSYNEQFF
abundance: many; d_gene: NA; j_gene: TRBJ2-7; v_gene: TRBV4-3; CDR3nt: TGCGCCAGCAGCCAAGATAAACTGGGCTACGAGCAGTACTTC; CDR3aa: CASSQDKLGYEQYF
abundance: few; d_gene: TRBD2; j_gene: TRBJ2-1; v_gene: TRBV20-1; CDR3nt: TGCAGTGCTAGAGATGGTCGCGGGAGGGCCTGGGGAACCTACAATGAGCAGTTCTTC; CDR3aa: CSARDGRGRAWGTYNEQFF
abundance: NA; d_gene: NA; j_gene: TRBJ2-7; v_gene: TRBV4-3; CDR3nt: TGCGCCAGCAGCCAAGAAGGGGTCGGACCCTACGAGCAGTACTTC; CDR3aa: CASSQEGVGPYEQYF
abundance: NA; d_gene: TRBD2; j_gene: TRBJ2-2; v_gene: TRBV7-2; CDR3nt: TGTGCCAGCAGCTTAGTTCGCAGAGTAGCGGGGGAAGCCGGGGAGCTGTTTTTT; CDR3aa: CASSLVRRVAGEAGELFF
abundance: NA; d_gene: NA; j_gene: TRBJ2-7; v_gene: TRBV20-1; CDR3nt: TGCAGTGCTAGAGATCAGGGGATGGAGCAGTACTTC; CDR3aa: CSARDQGMEQYF
abundance: few; d_gene: NA; j_gene: TRBJ2-2; v_gene: TRBV10-1; CDR3nt: TGCGCCAGCAGCTGGGGGGCTACCCAGGGGACCGGGGAGCTGTTTTTT; CDR3aa: CASSWGATQGTGELFF
abundance: many; d_gene: NA; j_gene: TRBJ2-7; v_gene: TRBV20-1; CDR3nt: TGCAGTGCTGGGAACAACTCCTACGAGCAGTACTTC; CDR3aa: CSAGNNSYEQYF
abundance: many; d_gene: TRBD1; j_gene: TRBJ1-1; v_gene: TRBV6-5; CDR3nt: TGTGCCAGCAGTCAGGGACAGGGGACTGAAGCTTTCTTT; CDR3aa: CASSQGQGTEAFF
abundance: NA; d_gene: NA; j_gene: TRBJ1-4; v_gene: TRBV13; CDR3nt: TGTGCCAGCAGCTCCGATAATGAAAAACTGTTTTTT; CDR3aa: CASSSDNEKLFF
abundance: many; d_gene: NA; j_gene: TRBJ2-7; v_gene: TRBV20-1; CDR3nt: TGCAGTGCTAGGGGGCAGGACGACGAGCAGTACTTC; CDR3aa: CSARGQDDEQYF
abundance: many; d_gene: NA; j_gene: TRBJ1-1; v_gene: TRBV6-6; CDR3nt: TGTGCCAGCAGATACAGGGACAAAGCTTTCTTT; CDR3aa: CASRYRDKAFF
abundance: few; d_gene: TRBD1; j_gene: TRBJ2-3; v_gene: TRBV20-1; CDR3nt: TGCAGTGCTAGAGATTTCGGACAGGGAACAGATACGCAGTATTTT; CDR3aa: CSARDFGQGTDTQYF
abundance: few; d_gene: NA; j_gene: TRBJ2-3; v_gene: TRBV7-9; CDR3nt: TGTGCCAGCAGCTTAGTCCTCTCCCGCACAGATACGCAGTATTTT; CDR3aa: CASSLVLSRTDTQYF
abundance: NA; d_gene: TRBD2; j_gene: TRBJ2-1; v_gene: TRBV3-1; CDR3nt: TGTGCCAGCATCGGGGGGGGACCCCCAGGGGAGCAGTTCTTC; CDR3aa: CASIGGGPPGEQFF
abundance: NA; d_gene: NA; j_gene: TRBJ1-5; v_gene: TRBV27; CDR3nt: TGTGCCAGCAGTTCTCGGGGGGCAGGACAGCCCCAGCATTTT; CDR3aa: CASSSRGAGQPQHF
abundance: few; d_gene: NA; j_gene: TRBJ2-7; v_gene: TRBV2; CDR3nt: TGTGCCAGCAGCGACCGGCTAGAGAGACTTTACGAGCAGTACTTC; CDR3aa: CASSDRLERLYEQYF
abundance: many; d_gene: TRBD2; j_gene: TRBJ2-3; v_gene: TRBV7-3; CDR3nt: TGTGCCAGCAGCCCCTCGGGACTAGCGGGCACAGATACGCAGTATTTT; CDR3aa: CASSPSGLAGTDTQYF
abundance: NA; d_gene: NA; j_gene: TRBJ2-7; v_gene: TRBV3-1; CDR3nt: TGTGCCAGCAGCCAAACTAGTCTGATCCCTTACGAGCAGTACTTC; CDR3aa: CASSQTSLIPYEQYF
abundance: NA; d_gene: NA; j_gene: TRBJ2-1; v_gene: TRBV11-3; CDR3nt: TGTGCCAGCAGCTTAGGGTGGAGGAGCTATGAGCAGTTCTTC; CDR3aa: CASSLGWRSYEQFF
abundance: many; d_gene: TRBD1; j_gene: TRBJ2-3; v_gene: TRBV7-9; CDR3nt: TGTGCCAGCAGCTTAGTCGAGGGGGCAATTTTTGGAGATACGCAGTATTTT; CDR3aa: CASSLVEGAIFGDTQYF
abundance: few; d_gene: TRBD1; j_gene: TRBJ1-6; v_gene: TRBV30; CDR3nt: TGTGCCTGGATGTTGGGGTCAGACAGGGGGTATAATTCACCCCTCCACTTT; CDR3aa: CAWMLGSDRGYNSPLHF
abundance: NA; d_gene: NA; j_gene: TRBJ2-1; v_gene: TRBV20-1; CDR3nt: TGCAGTGCCGGAATCGGCCCAGGTCTCAATGAGCAGTTCTTC; CDR3aa: CSAGIGPGLNEQFF
abundance: many; d_gene: TRBD2; j_gene: TRBJ2-7; v_gene: TRBV20-1; CDR3nt: TGCAGTGCTAGAGATGAAGGCCCTAGCGGGACTAGCGAGCAGTACTTC; CDR3aa: CSARDEGPSGTSEQYF
abundance: many; d_gene: NA; j_gene: TRBJ1-1; v_gene: TRBV29-1; CDR3nt: TGCAGCGTCCCGTGGGGGTCTGAAGCTTTCTTT; CDR3aa: CSVPWGSEAFF
abundance: few; d_gene: TRBD1; j_gene: TRBJ1-5; v_gene: TRBV11-2; CDR3nt: TGTGCCAGCAGCTTAGGGCGGGCCGCAGGGGGCTTGAGTCAGCCCCAGCATTTT; CDR3aa: CASSLGRAAGGLSQPQHF
abundance: few; d_gene: NA; j_gene: TRBJ1-1; v_gene: TRBV13; CDR3nt: TGTGCCAGCAGCGGCAGCTGGAACACTGAAGCTTTCTTT; CDR3aa: CASSGSWNTEAFF
abundance: NA; d_gene: NA; j_gene: TRBJ2-5; v_gene: TRBV24-1; CDR3nt: TGTGCCACCGATGATTTGGGAACGGAGACCCAGTACTTC; CDR3aa: CATDDLGTETQYF